This TCR beta chain was recovered during a study of prognosis after radiotherapy for stage I lung cancer. Study overall: Tumors proved to be squamous cell carcinoma in seven patients and represented adenocarcinoma in about a dozen.

CDR1 and CDR2 from the germline V gene are MNHNS and SASEGT. The V gene end was trimmed by 1 base and the J gene end by 8 bases; junction bases not matched to a gene: 12. The CDR3 spans 17 residues. The TCR beta CDR3 region was amplified from genomic DNA, with two rounds of multiplex PCR being used for the amplification. Primers (each specific to one TRBV or TRBJ gene) were used in first-round PCR. TCRdb reprocessed the multiplex PCR reads via MiXCR and lists one record per CDR3 protein. The sample includes some 23,000 distinct CDR3 sequences, approximately 40% seen only once; the top ten take 20% to 25%.

This specimen consisted of PBMCs, obtained before or after stereotactic body radiation therapy (not recorded which). The chain has TRBV6-1 and TRBJ2-1, with TRBD2 identical over 9 bases. The receptor comes from a donor aged 50 or older with non-small cell lung cancer. This chain's CDR3 is CASSEVPLAGRPDEQFF. The DNA of the CDR3 is TGTGCCAGCAGTGAAGTACCCCTAGCGGGACGGCCGGATGAGCAGTTCTTC.